The rows below give T cell receptor beta chains drawn from one sample of a study of cytomegalovirus exposure and HLA in healthy donors. Assay used: immunoSEQ multiplex PCR; TCRdb lists only in-frame clones, some missing. The sample consists of tens of thousands of clones, around four fifths of them appearing once. Material for sequencing was PBMCs. All receptors derive from a man in his thirties or forties in good health and CMV-seronegative. CDR3s include the opening cysteine and the closing phenylalanine or tryptophan. A D gene is named only where the DNA matches it firmly. Not every row has a clone size; where given, it reads once, few, many or a size class.

>.|13|TRBJ2-7|TRBV10-1|.
TGCGCCAGCGGTTATGACTCATCCTACGAGCAGTACTTC
CASGYDSSYEQYF
>.|16|TRBJ1-1|TRBV9|TRBD1
TGTGCCAGCAGCGTAGCTGGACAGGGGGGAAACACTGAAGCTTTCTTT
CASSVAGQGGNTEAFF
>.|16|TRBJ2-3|TRBV5-3|.
TGTGCCAGAAGCTTGGTTACAGGAAGAAGCACAGATACGCAGTATTTT
CARSLVTGRSTDTQYF
>.|14|TRBJ1-2|TRBV5-1|.
TGCGCCAGCAGCTTGGTTGGTGAGGGCCGGGGCTACACCTTC
CASSLVGEGRGYTF
>.|15|TRBJ2-2|TRBV6-1|TRBD2
TGTGCCAGCTGCGGACTAGCGGAAATCACCGGGGAGCTGTTTTTT
CASCGLAEITGELFF
>.|16|TRBJ2-2|TRBV9|TRBD2
TGTGCCAGCAGCGTAGGGACTAGCGGAATCCTAGGGGAGCTGTTTTTT
CASSVGTSGILGELFF
>.|16|TRBJ2-2|TRBV5-4|TRBD2
TGTGCCAGCAGCCCCGGACTAGCTCAGGGGACCGGGGAGCTGTTTTTT
CASSPGLAQGTGELFF
>.|15|TRBJ2-1|TRBV12-5|.
TGTGCTAGTGCCGATGGAGCGGGCTCCTACAATGAGCAGTTCTTC
CASADGAGSYNEQFF
>.|18|TRBJ1-2|TRBV9|TRBD1
TGTGCCAGCAGCCCCTTAGGGTCCCAGGGGGCGGTAAACTATGGCTACACCTTC
CASSPLGSQGAVNYGYTF
>once|14|TRBJ1-5|TRBV7-2|.
TGTGCCAGCAGCTTAAATGGGCGCAATCAGCCCCAGCATTTT
CASSLNGRNQPQHF
>.|18|TRBJ2-2|TRBV5-1|TRBD2
TGCGCCAGCAGCTTGGAGGGACTAGCGGGTCGGCGGACCGGGGAGCTGTTTTTT
CASSLEGLAGRRTGELFF
>.|12|TRBJ2-7|TRBV10-3|.
TGTGCCATCAGAGACAGAGCCTACGAGCAGTACTTC
CAIRDRAYEQYF
>.|13|TRBJ1-1|TRBV10-3|.
TGTGCCATCAAGGACTCAGAGAACACTGAAGCTTTCTTT
CAIKDSENTEAFF
>.|15|TRBJ1-1|TRBV18|.
TGTGCCAGCTCACCTGGACAGACGACGAACACTGAAGCTTTCTTT
CASSPGQTTNTEAFF
>.|16|TRBJ1-4|TRBV2|.
TGTGCCAGCCTCTGGTTTGGGGGCGGCGGCAATGAAAAACTGTTTTTT
CASLWFGGGGNEKLFF
>.|15|TRBJ2-1|TRBV10-3|TRBD1
TGTGCCATCAGATTGAACAGGGGCCCTTACAATGAGCAGTTCTTC
CAIRLNRGPYNEQFF
>once|15|TRBJ1-2|TRBV7-2|TRBD1
TGTGCCAGCAGCTCCGTTAGGGGGCAGAACTATGGCTACACCTTC
CASSSVRGQNYGYTF
>.|12|TRBJ2-3|TRBV6-6|.
TGTGCCAGCAATGCCGCGACAGATACGCAGTATTTT
CASNAATDTQYF
>few|13|TRBJ1-4|TRBV30|.
TGTGCCCTGCGACCCAGGGGCTTTGAAAAACTGTTTTTT
CALRPRGFEKLFF
>once|15|TRBJ2-1|TRBV27|.
TGTGCCAGCAACCCGGGAGGGACAGGGTACAATGAGCAGTTCTTC
CASNPGGTGYNEQFF
>.|15|TRBJ2-2|TRBV5-1|.
TGCGCCAGCAGCTTGGAACAGGGTGACACCGGGGAGCTGTTTTTT
CASSLEQGDTGELFF
>few|12|TRBJ2-1|TRBV9|TRBD2
TGTGCCAGCGGCGGGGGGGGGCATGAGCAGTTCTTC
CASGGGGHEQFF
>.|15|TRBJ2-5|TRBV4-2|TRBD1
TGTGCCAGCAGTCAGCCCGACAGGGCCGTGGAGACCCAGTACTTC
CASSQPDRAVETQYF
>.|13|TRBJ1-1|TRBV5-1|TRBD1
TGCGCCAGCAGCACCACAGGGGGCTCGGAGGCTTTCTTT
CASSTTGGSEAFF
>.|14|TRBJ1-4|TRBV14|TRBD1
TGTGCCAGCAGCCAGCCGGACAGGGATGAAAAACTGTTTTTT
CASSQPDRDEKLFF
>.|13|TRBJ1-4|TRBV28|TRBD1
TGTGCCAGTGGGACAGGAATGGAAGAAAAACTGTTTTTT
CASGTGMEEKLFF
>.|13|TRBJ1-1|TRBV6-4|.
TGTGCCAGCAGCTACCAAGAGAACACTGAAGCTTTCTTT
CASSYQENTEAFF
>.|15|TRBJ2-5|TRBV6-1|TRBD2
TGTGCCAGCAGTCAACTAGCGGGGGGACAAGAGACCCAGTACTTC
CASSQLAGGQETQYF
>.|20|TRBJ1-2|TRBV4-3|.
TGCGCCAGCAGCCAGGATACTCCGACACAGAGTACTTTAAGTAGCTATGGCTACACCTTC
CASSQDTPTQSTLSSYGYTF
>.|14|TRBJ2-1|TRBV27|.
TGTGCCAGCAGTTTTCGACTCTCCTACAATGAGCAGTTCTTC
CASSFRLSYNEQFF
>.|15|TRBJ2-1|TRBV6-1|TRBD2
TGTGCCAGCAGTGAAGCGACAGGGACTAGCGGCTTCAAGTTCTTC
CASSEATGTSGFKFF
>few|16|TRBJ2-3|TRBV28|.
TGTGCCAGCAGTTCCCCAGGGGCAGGGGACACAGATACGCAGTATTTT
CASSSPGAGDTDTQYF
>.|15|TRBJ2-1|TRBV5-1|.
TGCGCCAGCAGCTCGGGACTCTACTCCTACAATGAGCAGTTCTTC
CASSSGLYSYNEQFF
>once|17|TRBJ2-2|TRBV4-1|TRBD2
TGCGCCAGCAGCCAAGATCCGGGACTAGTGGCCACCGGGGAGCTGTTTTTT
CASSQDPGLVATGELFF
>medium-sized|15|TRBJ2-7|TRBV21-1|.
TGTGCCAGCAGCAGCCGGGACTCGAGCTCCTACGAGCAGTACTTC
CASSSRDSSSYEQYF
>.|13|TRBJ1-2|TRBV29-1|TRBD1
TGCAGCGTTGCCCCACAGGGGAACTATGGCTACACCTTC
CSVAPQGNYGYTF
>.|13|TRBJ2-1|TRBV19|.
TGTGCCAGTAGTTTCCCCCTCTACAATGAGCAGTTCTTC
CASSFPLYNEQFF
>.|15|TRBJ2-5|TRBV7-9|TRBD1
TGTGCCAGCAGCTTAGGGGACAGGGTACCAGAGACCCAGTACTTC
CASSLGDRVPETQYF
>.|14|TRBJ1-5|TRBV19|.
TGTGCCAGTAGTTTGCATGGTCGGAATCAGCCCCAGCATTTT
CASSLHGRNQPQHF
>.|12|TRBJ2-3|TRBV9|.
TGTGCCAGCAGGGGGAGTGTCGATACGCAGTATTTT
CASRGSVDTQYF
>.|16|TRBJ2-3|TRBV7-8|TRBD2
TGTGCCAGCAGCTCCCGACTAGCGGGAGGATCAGATACGCAGTATTTT
CASSSRLAGGSDTQYF
>.|16|TRBJ2-1|TRBV7-9|TRBD2
TGTGCCAGCAGCTTTCCTTCAGATAGCGGGTCGAATGAGCAGTTCTTC
CASSFPSDSGSNEQFF
>once|13|TRBJ2-7|TRBV7-2|.
TGTGCCAGCAGCTGGACAGAAGCTTACGAGCAGTACTTC
CASSWTEAYEQYF
>.|11|TRBJ2-5|TRBV19|.
TGTGCCAGTAGTCTCCTGACAATCCAGTACTTC
CASSLLTIQYF
>.|18|TRBJ2-1|TRBV4-1|.
TGCGCCAGCAGCCAAGGGGGGTCGCTGTCAGGGGCCTACAATGAGCAGTTCTTC
CASSQGGSLSGAYNEQFF
>.|11|TRBJ2-1|TRBV29-1|.
TGCAGCGTTGAAGATAACCAGGGGACGTTCTTC
CSVEDNQGTFF
>.|12|TRBJ1-6|TRBV7-2|.
TGTGCCAGCAGCCTAAATAATTCACCCCTCCACTTT
CASSLNNSPLHF
>.|11|TRBJ2-5|TRBV23-1|TRBD2
TGCGCCAGCATCGGGGGGGAGACCCAGTACTTC
CASIGGETQYF
>.|17|TRBJ2-5|TRBV5-5|.
TGTGCCAGCAGCCCCTTTCCCTTGGGAGGACTCCAAGAGACCCAGTACTTC
CASSPFPLGGLQETQYF